This T cell receptor beta chain emerged from a study of beta chain features in type 1 diabetes. Across the study: The study examined about 100 million sorted cells across all samples. Regarding the study as a whole: Shortening that was moderate but significant affected the TCRB CDR3s of Type 1 diabetes patients in all four CD4+ subsets. In the patient group, naive, central memory and Treg TCRB repertoires seemed more alike than in the healthy donor group.

Sorting that relied on CD45RO/CCR7/CD25/CD127/CD95/CD27 yielded CD4+ naive, central memory, regulatory and stem cell-like memory cells. Per germline, CDR1 SGHNT and CDR2 YYREEE (reference sequence). V gave up 0 bases and J gave up 7 bases, with 4 bases separating them. The CDR3 spans 12 residues. About this clone: Its antigen is unidentified.

The whole isolated RNA underwent reverse transcription, so sequencing captured expressed TCRB transcripts. TCRdb keeps only in-frame clones here, not all; method: immunoSEQ multiplex PCR. The sample has nearly 700,000 clones, around an eighth seen once. The specimen was naive CD4+ T cells from blood. The clonotype originates from a man aged 18 to 35 with type 1 diabetes. This chain connects TRBV5-4 to TRBJ1-4; no reliable D call. The CDR3 loop is CASSLDVEKLFF. CDR3 nucleotide sequence: TGTGCCAGCAGCTTGGATGTTGAAAAACTGTTTTTT. Together with reference TRBV5-4 and TRBJ1-4, the CDR3 gives the full variable domain: ETGVTQSPTHLIKTRGQQVTLRCSSQSGHNTVSWYQQALGQGPQFIFQYYREEENGRGNFPPRFSGLQFPNYSSELNVNALELDDSALYLCASSLDVEKLFFGSGTQLSVL.